This T cell receptor (beta chain) was sequenced for a study of tumor-infiltrating lymphocytes in primary liver carcinoma. On the study more broadly: Patients of both sexes were 30 to 69 years old. Each of the samples returned roughly 3.5 to 8 million productive TCRbeta reads (a yield similar across tissue types). General study points: Significantly larger top-250-clone fractions were found in tumors than in blood (p = 0.039).

This clonotype was observed a single time. What it binds is unknown. With a much larger clone just one base away, this may be a read error. With 400 to 550 ng total RNA as template and a constant-region primer, TCR beta cDNA was made. A slightly modified ARM-PCR protocol with three nested multiplex PCR rounds produced these TCR beta libraries. It was with TRBV1-TRBV30 forward primers and a C-beta reverse primer that the first two PCR rounds were run, at around 9 cycles each. Each CDR3 protein is one row after TCRdb ran MiXCR on the multiplex PCR reads. The data hold 80,000 or so distinct CDR3 sequences, with around 75% observed a single time. Unsorted bulk tissue (about 18-30 mg) underwent RNA and DNA co-extraction. Every single tumor sample held over 85% viable tumor cells. The length of the CDR3 is 16 residues. Germline CDR1 DFQATT, CDR2 SNEGSKA (reference sequence).

This TCR was recovered from a woman aged 55-75 years with primary liver carcinoma and hepatitis B virus infection. Material for sequencing was liver tumor tissue from sampling region 4. As for subset: tumor region T4, right-lateral pole. The chain is built from TRBV20-1 and TRBJ1-2; D ambiguous. Written as DNA, the CDR3 is TGCAATGGCAGCCCAATCATGACCGGCCAGTCCTATGGCTACACCTTC. It yields the protein CNGSPIMTGQSYGYTF.